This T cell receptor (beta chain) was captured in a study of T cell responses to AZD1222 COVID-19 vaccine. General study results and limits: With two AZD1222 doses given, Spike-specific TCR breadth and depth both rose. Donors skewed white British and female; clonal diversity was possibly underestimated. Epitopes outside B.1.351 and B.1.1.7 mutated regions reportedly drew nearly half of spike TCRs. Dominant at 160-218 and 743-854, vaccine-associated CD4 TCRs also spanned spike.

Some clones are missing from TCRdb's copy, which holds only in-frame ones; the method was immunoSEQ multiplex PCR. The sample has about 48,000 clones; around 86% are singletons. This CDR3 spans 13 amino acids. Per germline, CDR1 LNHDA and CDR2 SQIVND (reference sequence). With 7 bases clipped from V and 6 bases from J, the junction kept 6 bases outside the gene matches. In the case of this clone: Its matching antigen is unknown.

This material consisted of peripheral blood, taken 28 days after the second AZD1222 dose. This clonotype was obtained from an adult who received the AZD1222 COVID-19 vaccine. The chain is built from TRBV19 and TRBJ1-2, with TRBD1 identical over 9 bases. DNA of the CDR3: TGTGCCAGTAATCCACAGGGGGCGGATGGCTACACCTTC. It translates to CASNPQGADGYTF.